Listed below are T cell receptor beta chains from one sample, sequenced in a study of shared T cell receptors in the human thymus. Repertoires were generated with immunoSEQ multiplex PCR, while TCRdb's copy carries only in-frame clones and drops some. The sample includes 450,000 to 650,000 clones, around 82% of them seen just once. These same records also appear under a second study, on human thymus T cells.

Specimen: thymocytes. These receptors all come from a boy less than two years old with a congenital heart defect. CDR3s include the opening cysteine and the closing phenylalanine or tryptophan. The D gene is left open where the match is weak. Clone size is stated in some rows and not others, as once, few, many or a class when expanded.

J gene	clone size	D gene	V gene	CDR3 DNA	CDR3 protein
TRBJ2-1	-	-	TRBV7-6	TGTGCCAGCAGTTCGGACACATACGACAATGAGCAGTTCTTC	CASSSDTYDNEQFF
TRBJ1-1	few	-	TRBV13	TGTGCCAGCAGCTTAGGGTTGAGGATGTGGAACACTGAAGCTTTCTTT	CASSLGLRMWNTEAFF
TRBJ2-7	-	TRBD1	TRBV10-3	TGTGCCATCAGTGAGTCAACCCGGTCCAGGGGGCCACGACCCTTTTTGAACGAGCAGTACTTC	CAISESTRSRGPRPFLNEQYF
TRBJ2-3	few	-	TRBV27	TGTGCCAGCAGTTTACGGGGGGCGGGGGATACGCAGTATTTT	CASSLRGAGDTQYF
TRBJ2-1	-	TRBD1	TRBV4-2	TGTGCCAGCAGCCAACCCCCGGACAGGGGAAAGGTCTATGAGCAGTTCTTC	CASSQPPDRGKVYEQFF
TRBJ2-3	-	TRBD1	TRBV27	TGTGCCAGCACAACAGGGGAGAGTCTCTCAGATACGCAGTATTTT	CASTTGESLSDTQYF
TRBJ1-1	-	-	TRBV13	TGTGCCAGCAGCTCGGGGGTGAGGAACACTGAAGCTTTCTTT	CASSSGVRNTEAFF
TRBJ2-3	-	-	TRBV19	TGTGCCAGCAAACACCCACATAAGGGTGGGGGAGGATTAGATACGCAGTATTTT	CASKHPHKGGGGLDTQYF
TRBJ2-7	-	-	TRBV27	TGTGCCAGCAGTTTAAGAACAGGCTCCTACGAGCAGTACTTC	CASSLRTGSYEQYF
TRBJ2-7	-	-	TRBV19	TGTGCCAGTCAGAGCGCACAGGACTACGAGCAGTACTTC	CASQSAQDYEQYF
TRBJ2-7	-	-	TRBV6-1	TGTGCCAGCAGTGAAGGGGCTGGAGGCAGCCCCACCTACGAGCAGTACTTC	CASSEGAGGSPTYEQYF
TRBJ2-1	-	TRBD1	TRBV4-3	TGCGCCAGCAGCCAATCTGGGACAGTCTGGGTTTACAATGAGCAGTTCTTC	CASSQSGTVWVYNEQFF
TRBJ2-1	-	TRBD2	TRBV18	TGTGCCAGCTCACCACCAGGGATAGCGGGAGATGATGAGCAGTTCTTC	CASSPPGIAGDDEQFF
TRBJ1-1	few	TRBD1	TRBV28	TGTGCCAGCAGTTTATGGGGACAGGGGATGAACACTGAAGCTTTCTTT	CASSLWGQGMNTEAFF
TRBJ2-2	-	TRBD2	TRBV28	TGTGCCAGCAGTTTAAGAGTAGCGGGATGGATACGCGCCGGGGAGCTGTTTTTT	CASSLRVAGWIRAGELFF
TRBJ2-1	-	TRBD2	TRBV4-2	TGTGCCAGCAGCCAAAGGGGGAGGCGCGGGAGGGCCTACAATGAGCAGTTCTTC	CASSQRGRRGRAYNEQFF
TRBJ2-5	-	-	TRBV19	TGTGCCAGTAGTATCGCGGGGGACAGGGAGACCCAGTACTTC	CASSIAGDRETQYF
TRBJ1-1	-	-	TRBV19	TGTGCCAGTAGTATAGGGACAGCGAACACTGAAGCTTTCTTT	CASSIGTANTEAFF
TRBJ2-7	once	TRBD1	TRBV27	TGTGCCAGCAGTACCGGGACAGGGCTCTCCCCCTACGAGCAGTACTTC	CASSTGTGLSPYEQYF
TRBJ1-1	-	-	TRBV7-2	TGTGCCAGCAGCGAACACAGGTTTATAGACACTGAAGCTTTCTTT	CASSEHRFIDTEAFF
TRBJ2-2	few	-	TRBV9	TGTGCCAGCAGCGTAGAACCCCGGGGCACCGGGGAGCTGTTTTTT	CASSVEPRGTGELFF